This T cell receptor (beta chain) is drawn from a study of T cells expressing NK-cell markers. A 5'RACE template switching approach incorporating UMIs was used to make TCR beta cDNA. Reanalyzing the 5' RACE reads, TCRdb keeps one entry per CDR3 protein, without DNA. Listed are about 390,000 distinct CDR3 sequences; about 10% falls within the top ten. Concerning this clonotype: Its antigen remains unidentified.

CDR3 length equals 15 residues. The germline V gene encodes CDR1 KGHDR and CDR2 SFDVKD. Study-wide points: Whether expanded NKG2C+ T cell clones were HCMV-specific remained unclear.

The sequence derives from a woman aged 45-65 years in good health. Sequencing was performed on blood T cells: a sorted CD56 or NKG2C T cell subset, CD4+ or CD8+ T cells, or bulk PBMC T cells (not recorded which). The chain has TRBV24-1 and TRBJ2-5; the D call of TRBD2 rests on TCRdb alone, since no DNA is present to check it. CDR3 loop: CATSDFGTPQETQYF.